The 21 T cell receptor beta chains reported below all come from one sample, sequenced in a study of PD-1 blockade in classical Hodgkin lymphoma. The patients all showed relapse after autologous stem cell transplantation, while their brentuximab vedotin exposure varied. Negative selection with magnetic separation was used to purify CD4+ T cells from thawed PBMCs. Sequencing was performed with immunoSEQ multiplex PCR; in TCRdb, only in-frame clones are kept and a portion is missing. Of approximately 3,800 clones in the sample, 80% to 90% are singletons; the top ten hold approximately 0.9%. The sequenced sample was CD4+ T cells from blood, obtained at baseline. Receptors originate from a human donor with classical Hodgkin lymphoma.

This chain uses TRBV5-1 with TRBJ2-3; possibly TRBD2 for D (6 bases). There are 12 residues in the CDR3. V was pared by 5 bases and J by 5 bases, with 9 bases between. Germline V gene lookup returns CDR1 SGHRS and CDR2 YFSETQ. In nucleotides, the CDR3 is TGCGCCAGCAGTCCCGGGGGAGATACGCAGTATTTT. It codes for CASSPGGDTQYF.

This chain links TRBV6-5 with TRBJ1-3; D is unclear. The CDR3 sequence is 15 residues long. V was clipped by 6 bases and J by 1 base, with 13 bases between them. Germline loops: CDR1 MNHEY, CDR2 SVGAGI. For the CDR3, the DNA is TGTGCCAGCAGAGGAGGATCTTTGTCTGGAAACACCATATATTTT. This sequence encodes CASRGGSLSGNTIYF.

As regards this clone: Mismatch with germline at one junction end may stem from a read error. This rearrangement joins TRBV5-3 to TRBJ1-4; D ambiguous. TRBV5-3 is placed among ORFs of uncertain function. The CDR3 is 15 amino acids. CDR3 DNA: TGTGCCAGCAGCTTGAGAAGTGCCTTGGCGGCAAAACTGTTTTTT. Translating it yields CASSLRSALAAKLFF.

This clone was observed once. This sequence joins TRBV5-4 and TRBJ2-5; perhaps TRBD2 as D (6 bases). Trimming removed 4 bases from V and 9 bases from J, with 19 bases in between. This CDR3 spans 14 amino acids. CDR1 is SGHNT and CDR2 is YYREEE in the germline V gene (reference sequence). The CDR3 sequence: CASSTERGKRAQYF. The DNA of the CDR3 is TGTGCCAGCAGCACCGAACGGGGGAAGAGGGCCCAGTACTTC. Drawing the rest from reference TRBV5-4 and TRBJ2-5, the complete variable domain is ETGVTQSPTHLIKTRGQQVTLRCSSQSGHNTVSWYQQALGQGPQFIFQYYREEENGRGNFPPRFSGLQFPNYSSELNVNALELDDSALYLCASSTERGKRAQYFGPGTRLLVL.

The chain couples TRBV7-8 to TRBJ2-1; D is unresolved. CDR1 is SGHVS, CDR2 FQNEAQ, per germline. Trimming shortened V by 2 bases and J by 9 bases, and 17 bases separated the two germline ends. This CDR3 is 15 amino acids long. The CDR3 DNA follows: TGTGCCAGCAGCTTAATAGGTGCGGACCTCGGTGAGCAGTTCTTC. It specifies CASSLIGADLGEQFF.

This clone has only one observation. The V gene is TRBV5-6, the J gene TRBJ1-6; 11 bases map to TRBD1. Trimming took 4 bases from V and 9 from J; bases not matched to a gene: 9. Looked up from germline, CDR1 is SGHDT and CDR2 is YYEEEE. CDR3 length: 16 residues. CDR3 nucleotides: TGTGCCAGCAGCCCGGGGCCGGGACAGGGGGGTTCACCCCTCCACTTT. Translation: CASSPGPGQGGSPLHF.

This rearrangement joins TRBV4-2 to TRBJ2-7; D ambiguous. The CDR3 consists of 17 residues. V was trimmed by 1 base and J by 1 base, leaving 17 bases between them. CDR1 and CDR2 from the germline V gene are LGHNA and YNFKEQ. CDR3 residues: CASSQAGKGPSSYEQYF. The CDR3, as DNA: TGTGCCAGCAGCCAAGCCGGTAAAGGCCCTAGTTCCTACGAGCAGTACTTC.

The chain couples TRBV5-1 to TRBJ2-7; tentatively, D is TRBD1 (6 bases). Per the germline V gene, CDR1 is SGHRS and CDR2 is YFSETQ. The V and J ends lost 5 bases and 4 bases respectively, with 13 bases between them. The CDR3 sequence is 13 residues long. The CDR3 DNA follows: TGCGCCAGCAGATTTGGGGGCGCGTACGAGCAGTACTTC. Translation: CASRFGGAYEQYF. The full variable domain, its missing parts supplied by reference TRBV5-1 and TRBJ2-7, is KAGVTQTPRYLIKTRGQQVTLSCSPISGHRSVSWYQQTPGQGLQFLFEYFSETQRNKGNFPGRFSGRQFSNSRSEMNVSTLELGDSALYLCASRFGGAYEQYFGPGTRLTVT.

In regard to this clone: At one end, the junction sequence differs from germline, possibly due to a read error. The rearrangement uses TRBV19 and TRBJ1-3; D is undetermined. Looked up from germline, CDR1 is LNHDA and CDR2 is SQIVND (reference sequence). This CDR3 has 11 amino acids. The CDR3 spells CASRSVNTIYF. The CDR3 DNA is TGTGCCAGTAGATCTGTAAACACCATATATTTT.

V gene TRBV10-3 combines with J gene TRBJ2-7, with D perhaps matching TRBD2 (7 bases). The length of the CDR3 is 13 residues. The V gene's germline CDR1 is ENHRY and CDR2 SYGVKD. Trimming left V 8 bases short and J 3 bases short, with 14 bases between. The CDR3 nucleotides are TGTGCCATCTGGTCGGGGGGCCTCTACGAGCAGTACTTC. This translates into CAIWSGGLYEQYF.

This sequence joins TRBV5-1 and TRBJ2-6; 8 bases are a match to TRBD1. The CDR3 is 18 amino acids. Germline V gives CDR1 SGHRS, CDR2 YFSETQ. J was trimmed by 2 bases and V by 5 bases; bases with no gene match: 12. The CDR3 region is CASRRSGQGLTGANVLTF. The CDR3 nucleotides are TGCGCCAGCAGGAGAAGTGGACAGGGTCTAACTGGGGCCAACGTCCTGACTTTC. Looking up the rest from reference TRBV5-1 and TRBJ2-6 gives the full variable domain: KAGVTQTPRYLIKTRGQQVTLSCSPISGHRSVSWYQQTPGQGLQFLFEYFSETQRNKGNFPGRFSGRQFSNSRSEMNVSTLELGDSALYLCASRRSGQGLTGANVLTFGAGSRLTVL.

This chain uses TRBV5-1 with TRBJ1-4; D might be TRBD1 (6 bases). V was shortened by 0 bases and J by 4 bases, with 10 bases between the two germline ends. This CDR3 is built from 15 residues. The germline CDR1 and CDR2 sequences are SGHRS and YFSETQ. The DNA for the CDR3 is TGCGCCAGCAGCTTGGGGGGGGCGAGTAATGAAAAACTGTTTTTT. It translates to CASSLGGASNEKLFF.

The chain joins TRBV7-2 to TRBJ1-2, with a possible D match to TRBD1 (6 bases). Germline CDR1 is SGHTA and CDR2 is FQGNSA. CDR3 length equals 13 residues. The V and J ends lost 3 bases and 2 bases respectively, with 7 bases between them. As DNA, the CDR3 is TGTGCCAGCAGCTTTGACAGGAACTATGGCTACACCTTC. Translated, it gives CASSFDRNYGYTF.

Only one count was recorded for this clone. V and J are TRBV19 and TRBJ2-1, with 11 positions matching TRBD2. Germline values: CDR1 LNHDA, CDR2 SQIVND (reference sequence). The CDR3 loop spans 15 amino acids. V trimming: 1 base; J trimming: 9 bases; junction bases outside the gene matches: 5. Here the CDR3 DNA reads TGTGCCAGTAGTATAGTAGCGGGGGGGCCCAGTGAGCAGTTCTTC. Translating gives CASSIVAGGPSEQFF.

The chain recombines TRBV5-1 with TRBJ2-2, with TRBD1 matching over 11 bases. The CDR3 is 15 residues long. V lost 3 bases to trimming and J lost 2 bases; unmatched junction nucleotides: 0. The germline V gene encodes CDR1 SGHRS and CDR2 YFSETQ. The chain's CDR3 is CASSWTGGNTGELFF. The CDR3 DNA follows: TGCGCCAGCAGCTGGACAGGGGGCAACACCGGGGAGCTGTTTTTT.

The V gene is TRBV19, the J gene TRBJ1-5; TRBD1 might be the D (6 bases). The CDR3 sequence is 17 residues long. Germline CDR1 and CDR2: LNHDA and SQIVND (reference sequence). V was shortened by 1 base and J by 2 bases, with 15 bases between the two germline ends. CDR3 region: CASSIGRGRVGNQPQHF. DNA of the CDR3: TGTGCCAGTAGTATAGGTCGGGGGCGCGTGGGCAATCAGCCCCAGCATTTT.

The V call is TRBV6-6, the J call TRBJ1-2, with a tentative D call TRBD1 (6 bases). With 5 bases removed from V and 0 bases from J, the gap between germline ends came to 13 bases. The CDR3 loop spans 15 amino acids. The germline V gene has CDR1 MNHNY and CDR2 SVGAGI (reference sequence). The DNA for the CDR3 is TGTGCCAGCAGTCGACCTCAGGGGACTAACTATGGCTACACCTTC. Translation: CASSRPQGTNYGYTF.

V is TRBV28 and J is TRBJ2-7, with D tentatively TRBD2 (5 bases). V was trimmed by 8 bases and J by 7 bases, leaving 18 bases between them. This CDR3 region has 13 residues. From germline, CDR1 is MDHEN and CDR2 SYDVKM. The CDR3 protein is CASSGERTGEQYF. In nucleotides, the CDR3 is TGTGCCAGCTCCGGGGAGCGGACGGGAGAGCAGTACTTC.

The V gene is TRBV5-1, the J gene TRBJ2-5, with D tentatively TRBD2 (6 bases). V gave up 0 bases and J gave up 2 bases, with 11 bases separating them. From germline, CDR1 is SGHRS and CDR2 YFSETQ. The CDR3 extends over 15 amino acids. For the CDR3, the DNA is TGCGCCAGCAGCTTGGCCGGGACTGGTCAAGAGACCCAGTACTTC. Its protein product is CASSLAGTGQETQYF.

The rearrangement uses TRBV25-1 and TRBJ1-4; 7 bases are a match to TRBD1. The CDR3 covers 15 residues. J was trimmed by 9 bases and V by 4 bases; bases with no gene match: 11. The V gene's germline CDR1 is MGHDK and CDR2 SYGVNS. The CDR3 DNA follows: TGTGCCAGCAGTGGACAGGGTTTTGGGCGTAAAAAACTGTTTTTT. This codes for CASSGQGFGRKKLFF.

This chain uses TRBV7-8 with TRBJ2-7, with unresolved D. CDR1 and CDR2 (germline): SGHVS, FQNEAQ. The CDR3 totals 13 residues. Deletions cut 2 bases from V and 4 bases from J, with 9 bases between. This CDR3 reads CASSLIGVYEQYF. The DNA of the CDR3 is TGTGCCAGCAGCTTAATTGGGGTTTACGAGCAGTACTTC.